Listed below are T cell receptor beta chains from one sample, sequenced in a study of blood T cell repertoires in COVID-19. Profiled with immunoSEQ multiplex PCR; TCRdb holds only in-frame clones, not every one. The table records 150,000 to 200,000 clones, 84% of them present only once. Sequencing was performed on peripheral blood. Receptors originate from a human donor with acute or convalescent COVID-19. The donor label of this sample is uncertain. CDR3s include the opening cysteine and the closing phenylalanine or tryptophan. D genes are given only for firm matches. A row's size may be missing; if present it is once, few, many or a size class.

v_gene: TRBV7-9; abundance: .; j_gene: TRBJ1-5; d_gene: .; CDR3aa: CASTPLPNSNQPQHF; CDR3nt: TGTGCCAGCACCCCACTGCCTAATAGCAATCAGCCCCAGCATTTT
v_gene: TRBV18; abundance: .; j_gene: TRBJ2-5; d_gene: .; CDR3aa: CASSPETVETQYF; CDR3nt: TGTGCCAGCTCACCAGAGACTGTCGAGACCCAGTACTTC
v_gene: TRBV11-2; abundance: .; j_gene: TRBJ2-7; d_gene: TRBD1; CDR3aa: CASSLDPGGRDEQYF; CDR3nt: TGTGCCAGCAGCTTAGATCCAGGGGGTAGAGACGAGCAGTACTTC
v_gene: TRBV7-8; abundance: .; j_gene: TRBJ2-3; d_gene: .; CDR3aa: CASSWGLADTQYF; CDR3nt: TGTGCCAGCAGCTGGGGGCTAGCAGATACGCAGTATTTT
v_gene: TRBV10-3; abundance: .; j_gene: TRBJ2-3; d_gene: TRBD1; CDR3aa: CAINRQGDADTQYF; CDR3nt: TGTGCCATCAATAGACAGGGTGACGCAGATACGCAGTATTTT
v_gene: TRBV6-6; abundance: .; j_gene: TRBJ1-2; d_gene: .; CDR3aa: CASSYSQGVYGYTF; CDR3nt: TGTGCCAGCAGTTACTCCCAGGGCGTCTATGGCTACACCTTC
v_gene: TRBV13; abundance: .; j_gene: TRBJ2-5; d_gene: TRBD1; CDR3aa: CASSDTGGRETQYF; CDR3nt: TGTGCCAGCAGTGATACAGGGGGAAGAGAGACCCAGTACTTC
v_gene: TRBV7-9; abundance: .; j_gene: TRBJ1-1; d_gene: .; CDR3aa: CASSLTQGDTEAFF; CDR3nt: TGTGCCAGCAGCTTAACTCAGGGTGACACTGAAGCTTTCTTT
v_gene: TRBV14; abundance: .; j_gene: TRBJ2-1; d_gene: TRBD2; CDR3aa: CASSQRLAGATYNEQFF; CDR3nt: TGTGCCAGCAGCCAAAGACTAGCGGGAGCGACTTACAATGAGCAGTTCTTC
v_gene: TRBV5-1; abundance: once; j_gene: TRBJ2-1; d_gene: .; CDR3aa: CASSLASVSGAVGSEQFF; CDR3nt: TGCGCCAGCAGCTTGGCCTCTGTGAGCGGCGCCGTGGGGTCGGAGCAGTTCTTC
v_gene: TRBV11-3; abundance: .; j_gene: TRBJ2-1; d_gene: .; CDR3aa: CASSGGGGSYNEQFF; CDR3nt: TGTGCCAGCAGCGGGGGCGGGGGCTCCTACAATGAGCAGTTCTTC
v_gene: TRBV27; abundance: .; j_gene: TRBJ1-2; d_gene: TRBD1; CDR3aa: CASRTPGTAGGYGYTF; CDR3nt: TGTGCCAGCAGAACGCCCGGGACAGCCGGCGGCTATGGCTACACCTTC
v_gene: TRBV19; abundance: .; j_gene: TRBJ2-1; d_gene: TRBD2; CDR3aa: CASSMRGGISYNEQFF; CDR3nt: TGTGCCAGTAGTATGCGCGGGGGGATCTCCTACAATGAGCAGTTCTTC
v_gene: TRBV28; abundance: few; j_gene: TRBJ2-7; d_gene: .; CDR3aa: CASSPPHRANYEQYF; CDR3nt: TGTGCCAGCAGTCCCCCGCACAGGGCAAATTACGAGCAGTACTTC
v_gene: TRBV7-3; abundance: .; j_gene: TRBJ2-3; d_gene: TRBD2; CDR3aa: CASSLMSGGAGDTQYF; CDR3nt: TGTGCCAGCAGCTTAATGAGCGGGGGGGCCGGAGATACGCAGTATTTT
v_gene: TRBV25-1; abundance: few; j_gene: TRBJ1-4; d_gene: .; CDR3aa: CASSSPGVSEKLFF; CDR3nt: TGTGCCAGCAGTTCCCCGGGGGTATCTGAAAAACTGTTTTTT
v_gene: TRBV7-2; abundance: .; j_gene: TRBJ2-3; d_gene: .; CDR3aa: CASSLAPGLADTQYF; CDR3nt: TGTGCCAGCAGCTTAGCCCCAGGGTTAGCAGATACGCAGTATTTT
v_gene: TRBV7-3; abundance: .; j_gene: TRBJ2-7; d_gene: TRBD1; CDR3aa: CASSRTGPNEQYF; CDR3nt: TGTGCCAGCAGCCGGACAGGTCCCAACGAGCAGTACTTC
v_gene: TRBV18; abundance: .; j_gene: TRBJ2-5; d_gene: TRBD1; CDR3aa: CASSPPGQGHFGLETQYF; CDR3nt: TGTGCCAGCTCCCCACCGGGACAGGGGCACTTTGGGTTGGAGACCCAGTACTTC
v_gene: TRBV11-3; abundance: .; j_gene: TRBJ2-7; d_gene: .; CDR3aa: CASSLGLGAASSYEQYF; CDR3nt: TGTGCCAGCAGCTTGGGGCTGGGGGCCGCTTCCTCCTACGAGCAGTACTTC
v_gene: TRBV4-2; abundance: .; j_gene: TRBJ2-1; d_gene: TRBD1; CDR3aa: CASSTRPGTGIYNEQFF; CDR3nt: TGTGCCAGCAGCACGCGTCCGGGGACAGGGATTTACAATGAGCAGTTCTTC
v_gene: TRBV7-2; abundance: .; j_gene: TRBJ1-2; d_gene: .; CDR3aa: CASSSRAEGHYGYTF; CDR3nt: TGTGCCAGCAGCTCCAGAGCGGAGGGACACTATGGCTACACCTTC
v_gene: TRBV5-1; abundance: .; j_gene: TRBJ2-1; d_gene: TRBD2; CDR3aa: CASSPGTIQFF; CDR3nt: TGCGCCAGCAGCCCGGGGACTATCCAGTTCTTC
v_gene: TRBV4-1; abundance: .; j_gene: TRBJ1-4; d_gene: .; CDR3aa: CASSGQGGEKLFF; CDR3nt: TGCGCCAGCAGCGGTCAGGGAGGTGAAAAACTGTTTTTT
v_gene: TRBV6-6; abundance: .; j_gene: TRBJ1-6; d_gene: .; CDR3aa: CASSNEGAPLHF; CDR3nt: TGTGCCAGCAGCAACGAGGGAGCACCCCTCCACTTT
v_gene: TRBV7-6; abundance: .; j_gene: TRBJ2-1; d_gene: TRBD2; CDR3aa: CASSPGGGRDKRYNEQFF; CDR3nt: TGTGCCAGCAGCCCCGGGGGGGGGCGGGACAAAAGGTACAATGAGCAGTTCTTC
v_gene: TRBV2; abundance: .; j_gene: TRBJ2-1; d_gene: TRBD2; CDR3aa: CASSLAGGRSYNEQFF; CDR3nt: TGTGCCAGCAGTCTAGCGGGGGGCCGCTCCTACAATGAGCAGTTCTTC
v_gene: TRBV5-1; abundance: .; j_gene: TRBJ2-3; d_gene: TRBD2; CDR3aa: CASSWTSGVTDTQYF; CDR3nt: TGCGCCAGCAGTTGGACTAGCGGGGTCACAGATACGCAGTATTTT
v_gene: TRBV30; abundance: .; j_gene: TRBJ1-2; d_gene: .; CDR3aa: CAWSVSGNNYGYTF; CDR3nt: TGTGCCTGGAGTGTAAGTGGCAACAACTATGGCTACACCTTC
v_gene: TRBV6-2/TRBV6-3; abundance: .; j_gene: TRBJ1-3; d_gene: .; CDR3aa: CASSYPDSGNTIYF; CDR3nt: TGTGCCAGCAGTTATCCAGACTCTGGAAACACCATATATTTT
v_gene: TRBV11-2; abundance: .; j_gene: TRBJ1-4; d_gene: .; CDR3aa: CASSLDGPGWGEKLFF; CDR3nt: TGTGCCAGCAGCTTAGACGGGCCAGGGTGGGGTGAAAAACTGTTTTTT
v_gene: TRBV30; abundance: .; j_gene: TRBJ2-3; d_gene: .; CDR3aa: CAWSPSKTDTQYF; CDR3nt: TGTGCCTGGAGCCCCTCTAAGACAGATACGCAGTATTTT
v_gene: TRBV28; abundance: .; j_gene: TRBJ2-7; d_gene: TRBD2; CDR3aa: CASRSSGRPEQYF; CDR3nt: TGTGCCAGCCGATCTAGCGGGAGACCCGAGCAGTACTTC
v_gene: TRBV19; abundance: .; j_gene: TRBJ2-5; d_gene: TRBD1; CDR3aa: CASSMLTGLGQETQYF; CDR3nt: TGTGCCAGTAGTATGTTGACAGGGCTAGGGCAAGAGACCCAGTACTTC
v_gene: TRBV5-5; abundance: once; j_gene: TRBJ1-5; d_gene: TRBD1; CDR3aa: CASSVGLTGVNQPQHF; CDR3nt: TGTGCCAGCAGCGTGGGCTTGACAGGGGTCAATCAGCCCCAGCATTTT
v_gene: TRBV2; abundance: .; j_gene: TRBJ2-7; d_gene: .; CDR3aa: CASSLTGGDYEQYF; CDR3nt: TGTGCCAGCAGTCTTACAGGGGGGGACTACGAGCAGTACTTC
v_gene: TRBV13; abundance: once; j_gene: TRBJ2-5; d_gene: .; CDR3aa: CATGRWETQYF; CDR3nt: TGTGCCACTGGGCGTTGGGAGACCCAGTACTTC
v_gene: TRBV19; abundance: .; j_gene: TRBJ1-1; d_gene: TRBD1; CDR3aa: CASSIGQGATEAFF; CDR3nt: TGTGCCAGTAGTATCGGACAGGGGGCGACTGAAGCTTTCTTT
v_gene: TRBV30; abundance: .; j_gene: TRBJ1-5; d_gene: .; CDR3aa: CAWSPGQWSAGQPQHF; CDR3nt: TGTGCCTGGAGCCCCGGACAGTGGTCGGCGGGTCAGCCCCAGCATTTT
v_gene: TRBV15; abundance: .; j_gene: TRBJ2-5; d_gene: TRBD2; CDR3aa: CATSRELAGGPWETQYF; CDR3nt: TGTGCCACCAGCAGAGAGCTAGCGGGAGGGCCGTGGGAGACCCAGTACTTC
v_gene: TRBV30; abundance: .; j_gene: TRBJ1-2; d_gene: TRBD1; CDR3aa: CAWSRDRGEANYGYTF; CDR3nt: TGTGCCTGGAGTCGGGACAGGGGCGAAGCTAACTATGGCTACACCTTC
v_gene: TRBV21-1; abundance: once; j_gene: TRBJ2-1; d_gene: .; CDR3aa: CASSKDRNPGLAGGTYNEQFF; CDR3nt: TGTGCCAGCAGCAAAGATCGGAATCCGGGACTAGCGGGAGGGACTTACAATGAGCAGTTCTTC
v_gene: TRBV30; abundance: .; j_gene: TRBJ1-2; d_gene: .; CDR3aa: CAWSLGVPIGGYTF; CDR3nt: TGTGCCTGGAGTCTGGGAGTCCCTATCGGAGGCTACACCTTC
v_gene: TRBV19; abundance: .; j_gene: TRBJ1-5; d_gene: TRBD1; CDR3aa: CASRRTGRGPHQPQHF; CDR3nt: TGTGCCAGTAGACGGACAGGGAGAGGACCCCATCAGCCCCAGCATTTT
v_gene: TRBV6-1; abundance: .; j_gene: TRBJ1-6; d_gene: TRBD1; CDR3aa: CASSENSGTAYNSPLHF; CDR3nt: TGTGCCAGCAGTGAAAACTCCGGGACAGCGTATAATTCACCCCTCCACTTT
v_gene: TRBV13; abundance: once; j_gene: TRBJ2-7; d_gene: TRBD2; CDR3aa: CASTQRGSGASYEQYF; CDR3nt: TGTGCCAGTACACAACGCGGGAGTGGGGCCTCCTACGAGCAGTACTTC
v_gene: TRBV3-1/TRBV3-2; abundance: .; j_gene: TRBJ2-5; d_gene: TRBD1; CDR3aa: CASSLKTGLLETQYF; CDR3nt: TGTGCCAGCAGCCTCAAGACAGGGTTACTTGAGACCCAGTACTTC
v_gene: TRBV3-1/TRBV3-2; abundance: .; j_gene: TRBJ1-1; d_gene: .; CDR3aa: CASSQGGGTEAFF; CDR3nt: TGTGCCAGCAGCCAAGGCGGTGGCACTGAAGCTTTCTTT
v_gene: TRBV19; abundance: .; j_gene: TRBJ2-1; d_gene: TRBD1; CDR3aa: CASSHSGGNEQFF; CDR3nt: TGTGCCAGTAGTCATTCAGGGGGCAATGAGCAGTTCTTC
v_gene: TRBV9; abundance: .; j_gene: TRBJ1-3; d_gene: .; CDR3aa: CASSGGPGGGNTIYF; CDR3nt: TGTGCCAGCAGCGGTGGCCCCGGGGGAGGAAACACCATATATTTT
v_gene: TRBV13; abundance: .; j_gene: TRBJ2-1; d_gene: .; CDR3aa: CASSSGSLAVDEQFF; CDR3nt: TGTGCCAGCAGCTCGGGATCCCTCGCGGTGGATGAGCAGTTCTTC
v_gene: TRBV28; abundance: few; j_gene: TRBJ2-3; d_gene: .; CDR3aa: CASRLDPRRADTQYF; CDR3nt: TGTGCCAGCAGATTAGATCCCCGCCGGGCAGATACGCAGTATTTT
v_gene: TRBV11-2; abundance: once; j_gene: TRBJ1-1; d_gene: .; CDR3aa: CASSLARDTEAFF; CDR3nt: TGTGCCAGCAGCTTAGCCCGAGACACTGAAGCTTTCTTT
v_gene: TRBV5-4; abundance: .; j_gene: TRBJ1-4; d_gene: .; CDR3aa: CASSLAGVNEKLFF; CDR3nt: TGTGCCAGCAGCTTGGCAGGGGTTAATGAAAAACTGTTTTTT
v_gene: TRBV7-9; abundance: .; j_gene: TRBJ1-1; d_gene: .; CDR3aa: CASSLRGKTEAFF; CDR3nt: TGTGCCAGCAGCTTAAGGGGGAAGACTGAAGCTTTCTTT
v_gene: TRBV12-3/TRBV12-4; abundance: .; j_gene: TRBJ1-4; d_gene: .; CDR3aa: CASSFTGEKLFF; CDR3nt: TGTGCCAGCAGTTTCACAGGAGAAAAACTGTTTTTT
v_gene: TRBV12-3/TRBV12-4; abundance: few; j_gene: TRBJ1-6; d_gene: .; CDR3aa: CASSWNRDSPLHF; CDR3nt: TGTGCCAGCAGCTGGAACAGGGATTCACCCCTCCACTTT